These 32 T cell receptor beta chains share one sample of origin, sequenced in a study of cytomegalovirus exposure and HLA in healthy donors. Primers: 60 Vbeta forward and 13 Jbeta reverse. The assay was immunoSEQ multiplex PCR, and TCRdb's table has in-frame clones only and misses some. This table holds approximately 90,000 clones, around 80% found once. Sequencing used PBMCs. Receptor source: a man aged 35 to 55 in good health and CMV-seronegative.

The chain combines TRBV7-9 with TRBJ2-2, with 9 bases aligning to TRBD1. J lost 3 bases, V lost 5 bases, and 4 bases had no gene match. CDR1 and CDR2 (germline): SEHNR, FQNEAQ (reference sequence). The CDR3 has 15 amino acids. DNA of the CDR3: TGTGCCAGCAGCCTGGACAGGGGCTACACCGGGGAGCTGTTTTTT. Its protein is CASSLDRGYTGELFF.

The chain has TRBV27 and TRBJ2-2; 7 nucleotides match TRBD1. The junction had 6 bases not matched to a gene; V was cut back by 3 bases and J by 5 bases. The length of the CDR3 is 15 residues. In germline, CDR1 is MNHEY, CDR2 SMNVEV (reference sequence). The CDR3 nucleotides are TGTGCCAGCAGTTTGACAGGGTTCGTGACCGGGGAGCTGTTTTTT. This gives the protein CASSLTGFVTGELFF.

This clone was counted once. The chain is built from TRBV7-6 and TRBJ1-1, with D possibly TRBD1 on 6 matching bases. In germline, CDR1 is SGHVS, CDR2 FNYEAQ. The CDR3 runs 13 residues. V was shortened by 3 bases and J by 4 bases, with 9 bases between the two germline ends. Written as DNA, the CDR3 is TGTGCCAGCAGCTTGGGGGCGCGCACTGAAGCTTTCTTT. Its translation: CASSLGARTEAFF.

The chain carries TRBV9 and TRBJ2-2; D call uncertain. V was shortened by 4 bases and J by 5 bases, with 9 bases between the two germline ends. The germline V gene has CDR1 SGDLS and CDR2 YYNGEE. CDR3 length equals 13 residues. The CDR3, as DNA: TGTGCCAGCAGCTCAACTTGGACCGGGGAGCTGTTTTTT. The encoded protein is CASSSTWTGELFF. Together with reference TRBV9 and TRBJ2-2, the CDR3 gives the full variable domain: DSGVTQTPKHLITATGQRVTLRCSPRSGDLSVYWYQQSLDQGLQFLIQYYNGEERAKGNILERFSAQQFPDLHSELNLSSLELGDSALYFCASSSTWTGELFFGEGSRLTVL.

The V call is TRBV19, the J call TRBJ1-1, with D maybe TRBD1 (5 bases). Deletions cut 4 bases from V and 2 bases from J, with 20 bases between. The length of the CDR3 is 17 residues. In germline, CDR1 is LNHDA, CDR2 SQIVND (reference sequence). The CDR3 reads CASSTLGAQGKNTEAFF. CDR3 DNA: TGTGCCAGTAGTACACTTGGGGCCCAGGGAAAAAACACTGAAGCTTTCTTT.

The V gene is TRBV5-6, the J gene TRBJ1-2; TRBD1 aligns across 9 bases. Germline CDR1 and CDR2: SGHDT and YYEEEE. The length of the CDR3 is 15 residues. V trimming: 3 bases; J trimming: 4 bases; junction bases outside the gene matches: 7. The CDR3 protein is CASSYNRGRGYGYTF. In DNA, the CDR3 is TGTGCCAGCAGCTACAACAGGGGGCGAGGCTATGGCTACACCTTC.

The chain combines TRBV9 with TRBJ1-2, with D perhaps matching TRBD1 (5 bases). Per germline, CDR1 SGDLS and CDR2 YYNGEE. The CDR3 is 17 residues long. Trimming pared 4 bases from V and 2 bases from J, leaving 21 bases between. The CDR3 protein is CASSPRLHGTSNYGYTF. For the CDR3, the DNA is TGTGCCAGCAGCCCTAGATTACACGGGACTTCAAACTATGGCTACACCTTC.

This sequence joins TRBV30 and TRBJ2-5, with a possible D match to TRBD1 (6 bases). Between the trimmed V and J ends, which lost 4 bases and 5 bases, there was a span of 14 bases. The CDR3 is 13 residues long. Germline assignment: CDR1 GTSNPN and CDR2 SVGIG (reference sequence). The CDR3 reads CAWNKRRGETQYF. As DNA, the CDR3 is TGTGCCTGGAATAAACGAAGGGGGGAGACCCAGTACTTC.

The V gene is TRBV5-1, the J gene TRBJ1-1; the match to TRBD1 covers 9 bases. Germline trimming cut 4 bases from V and 7 bases from J; bases unmatched to any gene: 8. Germline loops: CDR1 SGHRS, CDR2 YFSETQ. CDR3 length: 14 amino acids. The CDR3 nucleotides read TGCGCCAGCAGCCTGGGGACAGGGTTGGATGAAGCTTTCTTT. This encodes CASSLGTGLDEAFF.

The table lists this clone with a count of one. This chain uses TRBV12-2 with TRBJ2-3; TRBD1 is the table's D call and was not checked against the DNA. TRBV12-2 is listed as a pseudogene. The CDR3 length is 17 residues. The CDR3 here is CASRLATPARESDTQYF. The CDR3 bases are TGTGCAAGTCGCTTAGCCACACCCGCCAGGGAATCGGATACGCAGTATTTT.

This clone was counted only a few times. The gene calls are TRBV7-6 and TRBJ2-2; D perhaps matches TRBD2 (5 bases). CDR1 and CDR2 from the germline V gene are SGHVS and FNYEAQ. Trimming pared 1 base from V and 6 bases from J, leaving 15 bases between. The CDR3 is 16 residues long. The CDR3: CASSLVAQIGAGELFF. CDR3 nucleotide sequence: TGTGCCAGCAGCTTAGTAGCGCAAATCGGCGCCGGGGAGCTGTTTTTT.

The J gene is TRBJ2-6, the V gene TRBV10-3; 12 bases match TRBD1. CDR1 and CDR2 from the germline V gene are ENHRY and SYGVKD. The V segment lost 6 bases and the J segment 0 bases; nucleotides outside the gene matches: 6. This CDR3 has 18 amino acids. CDR3 sequence reads: CAIRPGTGGNSGANVLTF. For the CDR3, the DNA is TGTGCCATCAGGCCCGGGACAGGGGGCAACTCTGGGGCCAACGTCCTGACTTTC.

This chain connects TRBV5-1 to TRBJ2-3, with D possibly being TRBD2 (6 bases). This CDR3 is 14 amino acids long. The V and J ends lost 0 bases and 5 bases respectively, with 10 bases between them. Looked up from germline, CDR1 is SGHRS and CDR2 is YFSETQ. CDR3 DNA sequence: TGCGCCAGCAGCTTGGGACGGGAGATAGATACGCAGTATTTT. Residues: CASSLGREIDTQYF.

This sequence joins TRBV6-5 and TRBJ1-1; D is unclear. Germline V gene sequence: CDR1 MNHEY, CDR2 SVGAGI. CDR3 length: 14 residues. Trimming stripped 4 bases from V and 2 bases from J, with 11 bases between. CDR3 sequence (DNA): TGTGCCAGCAGTTGGGCAGGATTAAACACTGAAGCTTTCTTT. Protein: CASSWAGLNTEAFF.

The table lists this clone with a count of one. V is TRBV28 and J is TRBJ1-6, with 9 bases matching TRBD1. Germline lookup yields CDR1 MDHEN and CDR2 SYDVKM. V lost 6 bases, J lost 8 bases, and 2 bases stayed unmatched. The CDR3 runs 13 residues. In DNA form, the CDR3 reads TGTGCCAGCAGGGGACAGGGTTATTCACCCCTCCACTTT. This codes for CASRGQGYSPLHF.

This clone has a handful of counts. The same CDR3 also results from other DNA sequences found in this sample. The chain carries TRBV9 and TRBJ2-7; 8 nucleotides align to TRBD1. After removal of 0 bases from V and 1 base from J, the junction contained 3 bases not matched to a gene. CDR1 is SGDLS and CDR2 is YYNGEE in the germline V gene. The CDR3 length is 15 residues. CDR3 sequence (DNA): TGTGCCAGCAGCGTAGAGGGACAGGCTTCCTACGAGCAGTACTTC. Its translation is CASSVEGQASYEQYF. The whole variable domain, filled in from reference TRBV9 and TRBJ2-7, reads DSGVTQTPKHLITATGQRVTLRCSPRSGDLSVYWYQQSLDQGLQFLIQYYNGEERAKGNILERFSAQQFPDLHSELNLSSLELGDSALYFCASSVEGQASYEQYFGPGTRLTVT.

The CDR3 loop is CASSLMGAGRNTEAFF. DNA of the CDR3: TGCGCCAGCAGCTTGATGGGGGCAGGGAGGAACACTGAAGCTTTCTTT. The chain uses TRBV5-1 and TRBJ1-1, with D possibly matching TRBD1 (6 bases). This CDR3 has 16 amino acids. The V end lost 1 base, the J end lost 1 base, and 14 bases lay between the germline ends. Per germline, CDR1 SGHRS and CDR2 YFSETQ. Based on the CDR3 plus reference TRBV5-1 and TRBJ1-1, the full variable domain is KAGVTQTPRYLIKTRGQQVTLSCSPISGHRSVSWYQQTPGQGLQFLFEYFSETQRNKGNFPGRFSGRQFSNSRSEMNVSTLELGDSALYLCASSLMGAGRNTEAFFGQGTRLTVV.

V usage is TRBV28 and J usage is TRBJ2-7; 8 positions match TRBD1. This CDR3 has 14 residues. Germline lookup yields CDR1 MDHEN and CDR2 SYDVKM. V gave up 7 bases and J gave up 2 bases; unmatched junction bases: 7. The CDR3 nucleotides read TGTGCCAGCACACCGGGACAGGTCGCCTACGAGCAGTACTTC. As protein: CASTPGQVAYEQYF.

The chain is built from TRBV9 and TRBJ1-1, with D tentatively TRBD1 (5 bases). V lost 4 bases and J lost 6, with 13 bases in between. Germline V lookup: CDR1 SGDLS, CDR2 YYNGEE. The CDR3 contains 13 residues. CDR3: CASSYAGGPEAFF. In DNA, the CDR3 is TGTGCCAGCAGCTACGCCGGGGGTCCTGAAGCTTTCTTT.

The rearrangement joins TRBV19 to TRBJ2-5; tentative D call: TRBD2 (6 bases). V lost 4 bases to trimming and J lost 3 bases, with 9 bases between them. Germline CDR1 reads LNHDA; CDR2 reads SQIVND (reference sequence). The CDR3 totals 13 residues. CDR3 amino acids: CASSNPGEETQYF. The CDR3 nucleotides are TGTGCCAGTAGTAATCCGGGAGAAGAGACCCAGTACTTC.

This sequence joins TRBV11-2 and TRBJ2-1; 10 bases are a match to TRBD2. This CDR3 contains 17 residues. Germline trimming cut 5 bases from V and 7 bases from J; bases unmatched to any gene: 14. The V gene's germline CDR1 is SGHAT and CDR2 FQNNGV. The CDR3: CASSIRWEREGGNEQFF. The CDR3 DNA reads as TGTGCCAGCAGCATCCGATGGGAGCGGGAGGGTGGTAATGAGCAGTTCTTC. Looking up the rest from reference TRBV11-2 and TRBJ2-1 gives the full variable domain: EAGVAQSPRYKIIEKRQSVAFWCNPISGHATLYWYQQILGQGPKLLIQFQNNGVVDDSQLPKDRFSAERLKGVDSTLKIQPAKLEDSAVYLCASSIRWEREGGNEQFFGPGTRLTVL.

The chain links TRBV7-9 to TRBJ2-7, with 7 bases that match TRBD1. The germline V gene has CDR1 SEHNR and CDR2 FQNEAQ (reference sequence). The CDR3 has 14 residues. The V and J ends lost 4 bases and 6 bases, in that order; junction bases with no gene match: 9. CDR3 nucleotides: TGTGCCAGCAGCTCCCGGACAGGAGTAAGCGAGCAGTACTTC. Residues: CASSSRTGVSEQYF.

This clone was observed a few times. The genes are TRBV6-6 and TRBJ2-7; TRBD1 agrees at 7 bases. V shed 7 bases and J 0 bases; nucleotides not matched to a gene: 12. The CDR3 sequence is 16 residues long. Germline V CDR1 and CDR2: MNHNY, SVGAGI (reference sequence). The CDR3 spells CASTLWRTGSSYEQYF. The CDR3 DNA is TGTGCCAGCACCCTATGGAGGACAGGTAGCTCCTACGAGCAGTACTTC.

The chain employs TRBV6-5 and TRBJ1-3; 7 bases line up with TRBD1. Germline CDR1 is MNHEY and CDR2 is SVGAGI. With V trimmed by 4 bases and J by 7 bases, 10 bases remained unmatched. The CDR3 sequence is 15 residues long. CDR3 nucleotides: TGTGCCAGCAGTTCTCCGACAGGGCGGCGGAACACCATATATTTT. Protein: CASSSPTGRRNTIYF.

The DNA of the CDR3 is TGTGCCAGCAGTGAAGAAAGGAGCGGGTTAGGGAAACAGCCCCAGCATTTT. Translating gives CASSEERSGLGKQPQHF. This sequence joins TRBV6-1 and TRBJ1-5; D is unclear. CDR3 size: 17 residues. Germline V CDR1 and CDR2: MNHNS, SASEGT. Trimming removed 1 base from V and 7 bases from J, with 20 bases in between.

J is TRBJ2-7 and V is TRBV10-3; the match to TRBD1 covers 8 bases. The CDR3 is 14 residues long. The V and J ends lost 4 bases and 4 bases, in that order; junction bases with no gene match: 6. Germline V gene lookup returns CDR1 ENHRY and CDR2 SYGVKD. As DNA, the CDR3 is TGTGCCATCAGTGGGACAGGGCGGCGATACGAGCAGTACTTC. It is translated as CAISGTGRRYEQYF.

The rearrangement joins TRBV7-2 to TRBJ2-3; 7 bases are a match to TRBD2. Germline V gives CDR1 SGHTA, CDR2 FQGNSA. J was trimmed by 2 bases and V by 2 bases; bases with no gene match: 7. This CDR3 spans 16 amino acids. CDR3 loop: CASSLSPAGNTDTQYF. DNA for the CDR3: TGTGCCAGCAGCTTATCCCCAGCGGGAAACACAGATACGCAGTATTTT.

This sequence joins TRBV30 and TRBJ1-2; tentatively, D is TRBD1 (5 bases). The CDR3 extends over 12 amino acids. CDR1 is GTSNPN and CDR2 is SVGIG in the germline V gene (reference sequence). Trimming removed 2 bases from V and 8 bases from J, with 12 bases in between. The CDR3 coding sequence is TGTGCCTGGAGTACAGGACCTACGGGCTACACCTTC. Its protein is CAWSTGPTGYTF.

The rearrangement uses TRBV11-3 and TRBJ2-7; D is possibly TRBD1 (5 bases). Trimming took 6 bases from V and 0 from J, leaving 12 bases between them. The CDR3 consists of 14 residues. Germline V gene sequence: CDR1 SGHNT, CDR2 YENEEA. DNA for the CDR3: TGTGCCAGCAGATCGGACATAAACTCCTACGAGCAGTACTTC. This gives the protein CASRSDINSYEQYF.

The chain has TRBV28 and TRBJ2-2, with 9 bases that match TRBD2. This CDR3 is 17 amino acids long. The germline V gene encodes CDR1 MDHEN and CDR2 SYDVKM. The ends lost 6 bases at V and 2 bases at J; junction bases unmatched: 10. CDR3: CASRRVSGGQNTGELFF. CDR3 DNA sequence: TGTGCCAGCAGACGCGTTAGCGGGGGCCAAAACACCGGGGAGCTGTTTTTT. The full variable domain, its missing parts supplied by reference TRBV28 and TRBJ2-2, is DVKVTQSSRYLVKRTGEKVFLECVQDMDHENMFWYRQDPGLGLRLIYFSYDVKMKEKGDIPEGYSVSREKKERFSLILESASTNQTSMYLCASRRVSGGQNTGELFFGEGSRLTVL.

This clone has only a few counts. This chain links TRBV19 with TRBJ1-2; TRBD1 is a possible D gene (5 bases). There are 11 residues in the CDR3. The germline gives CDR1 LNHDA, CDR2 SQIVND (reference sequence). CDR3 in amino acids: CAGQTNYGYTF. The DNA of the CDR3 is TGTGCGGGGCAGACTAACTATGGCTACACCTTC.

The CDR3 protein is CASSLGTTARGNTIYF. CDR3 DNA: TGTGCCAGCAGCTTGGGGACAACTGCACGGGGAAACACCATATATTTT. The V gene is TRBV5-8, the J gene TRBJ1-3, with D possibly being TRBD1 (5 bases). The CDR3 contains 16 residues. The germline V gene encodes CDR1 SGHTS and CDR2 YDEGEE. Trimming stripped 0 bases from V and 4 bases from J, with 14 bases between.